The rows below give T cell receptor beta chains drawn from one sample of a study of graft-versus-host responses after intestinal transplantation. TCRdb's copy holds only in-frame clones and misses some; the assay was immunoSEQ multiplex PCR. Of 95,000 to 110,000 clones in the sample, 93% are singletons; the top ten hold more than 0.95%. These receptors have no known antigen. The material sequenced was unstimulated CD8+ T cells sorted from spleen or lymph node cells, taken before intestinal transplant. The receptors come from a human donor who received an intestinal transplant. The CDR3 runs from the conserved cysteine through the conserved F or W. The D gene is left open where the match is weak. Not every row has a clone size; where given, it reads once, few, many or a size class.

D	J	V	size	CDR3	DNA
-	TRBJ2-1	TRBV7-8	-	CASSPGTTEQFF	TGTGCCAGCAGCCCCGGGACAACTGAGCAGTTCTTC
-	TRBJ2-7	TRBV29-1	-	CSVETESSYEQYF	TGCAGCGTTGAAACCGAGAGCTCCTACGAGCAGTACTTC
TRBD1	TRBJ1-2	TRBV13	-	CASSRGQDVMDGYTF	TGTGCCAGCAGCAGGGGACAGGATGTTATGGATGGCTACACCTTC
-	TRBJ1-2	TRBV6-1	-	CASSEVGINYGYTF	TGTGCCAGCAGTGAAGTAGGAATTAACTATGGCTACACCTTC
-	TRBJ2-3	TRBV6-6	-	CATLPAASSTDTQYF	TGTGCCACCTTGCCGGCAGCCTCTAGCACAGATACGCAGTATTTT
-	TRBJ2-7	TRBV9	few	CASSVGLTYEQYF	TGTGCCAGCAGCGTAGGGCTTACCTACGAGCAGTACTTC
-	TRBJ1-3	TRBV7-8	-	CASAGGNTIYF	TGTGCCAGCGCAGGGGGAAACACCATATATTTT
-	TRBJ2-1	TRBV14	-	CASSQGLSSYNEQFF	TGTGCCAGCAGCCAGGGACTTAGCTCCTACAATGAGCAGTTCTTC
-	TRBJ2-1	TRBV7-2	-	CALLGAPSSYNEQFF	TGTGCCCTCTTGGGGGCCCCCAGCTCCTACAATGAGCAGTTCTTC
-	TRBJ1-3	TRBV10-3	-	CAISDAGTGNTIYF	TGTGCCATCAGTGATGCTGGGACTGGAAACACCATATATTTT
TRBD1	TRBJ2-7	TRBV11-3	-	CASSPGQVYEQYF	TGTGCCAGCAGCCCAGGACAGGTTTACGAGCAGTACTTC
TRBD1	TRBJ1-3	TRBV9	-	CASSAVGGAGNTIYF	TGTGCCAGCTCAGCCGTAGGGGGCGCTGGAAACACCATATATTTT
-	TRBJ2-6	TRBV6-5	-	CASSYGSISGANVLTF	TGTGCCAGCAGTTACGGGTCCATATCTGGGGCCAACGTCCTGACTTTC
TRBD1	TRBJ1-6	TRBV7-9	-	CASSLTQGALNSPLHF	TGTGCCAGCAGCTTAACCCAGGGGGCCCTGAATTCACCCCTCCACTTT
-	TRBJ1-1	TRBV10-3	-	CAISDGSLPRMNTEAFF	TGTGCCATCAGTGACGGCAGTCTCCCTCGGATGAACACTGAAGCTTTCTTT
TRBD2	TRBJ2-4	TRBV15	-	CATSRDALTSGGPRDKNIQYF	TGTGCCACCAGCAGAGATGCCCTGACTAGCGGGGGGCCCCGTGACAAAAACATTCAGTACTTC
-	TRBJ1-1	TRBV6-4	few	CASSDRDNTEAFF	TGTGCCAGCAGTGACCGGGACAACACTGAAGCTTTCTTT
-	TRBJ1-2	TRBV30	-	CAWRKDPGGYGYTF	TGTGCCTGGAGAAAGGACCCCGGAGGGTATGGCTACACCTTC
TRBD1	TRBJ1-1	TRBV4-1	-	CASSTGVGTEAFF	TGCGCCAGCAGCACAGGGGTAGGTACTGAAGCTTTCTTT
TRBD1	TRBJ1-2	TRBV19	-	CASSTGQGDGYTF	TGTGCCAGTAGTACCGGACAGGGAGACGGCTACACCTTC
-	TRBJ2-7	TRBV7-2	-	CASSLYRSGGLGEQYF	TGTGCCAGCAGCTTATACCGGTCAGGGGGGCTGGGAGAGCAGTACTTC
-	TRBJ1-1	TRBV4-1	-	CASSQVLGRATEAFF	TGCGCCAGCAGCCAAGTCCTGGGGAGGGCCACTGAAGCTTTCTTT
TRBD1	TRBJ2-1	TRBV2	-	CASSPGQGNKNEQFF	TGTGCCAGCAGCCCGGGACAGGGAAATAAAAATGAGCAGTTCTTC
-	TRBJ2-7	TRBV19	-	CASSIRDNPYEQYF	TGTGCCAGTAGTATCCGGGACAACCCCTACGAGCAGTACTTC
TRBD2	TRBJ2-1	TRBV29-1	-	CSVPPSGAYNEQFF	TGCAGCGTGCCCCCCAGCGGGGCCTACAATGAGCAGTTCTTC
-	TRBJ2-1	TRBV7-7	-	CASSFTLSRVDEQFF	TGTGCCAGCAGCTTTACTCTAAGTAGGGTCGATGAGCAGTTCTTC
TRBD2	TRBJ2-7	TRBV7-6	-	CASSLLPAGAGEQYF	TGTGCCAGCAGCCTACTTCCAGCGGGGGCGGGGGAGCAGTACTTC